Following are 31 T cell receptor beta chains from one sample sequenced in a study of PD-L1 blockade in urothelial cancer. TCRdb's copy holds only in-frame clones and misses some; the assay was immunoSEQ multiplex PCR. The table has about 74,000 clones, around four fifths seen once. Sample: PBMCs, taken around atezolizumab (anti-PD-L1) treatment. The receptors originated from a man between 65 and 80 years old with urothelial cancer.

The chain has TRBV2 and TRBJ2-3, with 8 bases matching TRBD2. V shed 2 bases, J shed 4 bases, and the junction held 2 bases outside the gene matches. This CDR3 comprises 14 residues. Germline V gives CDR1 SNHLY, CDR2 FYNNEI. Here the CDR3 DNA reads TGTGCCAGCAGTGAAAACGGGAGGGCAGATACGCAGTATTTT. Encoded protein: CASSENGRADTQYF.

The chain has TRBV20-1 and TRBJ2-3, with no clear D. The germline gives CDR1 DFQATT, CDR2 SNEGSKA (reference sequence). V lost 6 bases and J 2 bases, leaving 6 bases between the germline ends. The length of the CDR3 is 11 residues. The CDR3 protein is CSARLTDTQYF. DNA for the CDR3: TGCAGTGCCAGGCTCACAGATACGCAGTATTTT.

CDR3 bases: TGTGCCAGCAGTGAACTTGGCAGGGTCCCGGGCGAGCAGTACTTC. Protein sequence: CASSELGRVPGEQYF. This chain connects TRBV6-1 to TRBJ2-7; tentative D call: TRBD1 (5 bases). Trimming took 2 bases from V and 6 from J, leaving 17 bases between them. Germline CDR1 MNHNS, CDR2 SASEGT. The CDR3 is made up of 15 amino acids.

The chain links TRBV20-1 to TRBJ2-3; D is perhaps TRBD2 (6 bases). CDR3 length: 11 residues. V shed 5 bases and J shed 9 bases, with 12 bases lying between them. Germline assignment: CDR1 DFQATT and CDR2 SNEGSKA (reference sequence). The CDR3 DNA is TGCAGTGCTGTCCCGCGGGGAACGCAGTATTTT. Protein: CSAVPRGTQYF.

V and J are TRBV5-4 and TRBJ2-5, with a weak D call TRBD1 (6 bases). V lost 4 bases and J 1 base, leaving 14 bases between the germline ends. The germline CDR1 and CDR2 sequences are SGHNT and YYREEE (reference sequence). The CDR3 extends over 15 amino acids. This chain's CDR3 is CASSPMGHVQETQYF. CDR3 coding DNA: TGTGCCAGCAGCCCCATGGGACACGTCCAAGAGACCCAGTACTTC.

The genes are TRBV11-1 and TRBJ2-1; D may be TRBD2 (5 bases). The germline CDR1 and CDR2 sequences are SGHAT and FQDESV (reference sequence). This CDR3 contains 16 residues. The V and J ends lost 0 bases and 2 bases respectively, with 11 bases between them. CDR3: CASSLARASTYNEQFF. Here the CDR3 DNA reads TGTGCCAGCAGCTTAGCGAGGGCTTCGACCTACAATGAGCAGTTCTTC.

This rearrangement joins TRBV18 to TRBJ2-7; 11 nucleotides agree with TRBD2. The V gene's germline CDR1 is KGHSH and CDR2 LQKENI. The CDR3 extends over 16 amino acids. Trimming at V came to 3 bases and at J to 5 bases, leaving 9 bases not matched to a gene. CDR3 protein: CASSPLPLAGGNEQYF. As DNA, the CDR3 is TGTGCCAGCTCACCCTTGCCCCTAGCGGGAGGCAACGAGCAGTACTTC.

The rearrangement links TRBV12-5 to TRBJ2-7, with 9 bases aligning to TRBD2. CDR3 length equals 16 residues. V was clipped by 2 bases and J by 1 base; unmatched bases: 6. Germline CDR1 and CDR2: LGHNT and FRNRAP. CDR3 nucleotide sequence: TGTGCTAGTGGTTTGATCCTAGCGGGAAGATCCTACGAGCAGTACTTC. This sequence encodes CASGLILAGRSYEQYF.

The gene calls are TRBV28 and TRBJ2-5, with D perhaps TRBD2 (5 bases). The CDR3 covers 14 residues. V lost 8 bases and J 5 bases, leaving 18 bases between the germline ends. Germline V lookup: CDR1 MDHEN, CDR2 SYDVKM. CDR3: CASGGSVFGETQYF. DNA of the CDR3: TGTGCCAGCGGAGGTTCGGTGTTTGGGGAGACCCAGTACTTC.

CDR3 in amino acids: CASTLGGKNTEAFF. DNA for the CDR3: TGTGCCAGCACCCTGGGAGGGAAGAACACTGAAGCTTTCTTT. The rearrangement uses TRBV7-9 and TRBJ1-1; D gene unclear. The V gene lost 7 bases and the J gene lost 1 base, with 13 bases spanning the gap. The germline CDR1 and CDR2 sequences are SEHNR and FQNEAQ (reference sequence). This CDR3 spans 14 amino acids.

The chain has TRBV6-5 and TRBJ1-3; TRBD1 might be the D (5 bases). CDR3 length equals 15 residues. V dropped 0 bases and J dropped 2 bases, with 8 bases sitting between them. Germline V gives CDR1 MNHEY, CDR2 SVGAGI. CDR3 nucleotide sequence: TGTGCCAGCAGTTACTCGATCAGGGCTGGAAACACCATATATTTT. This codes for CASSYSIRAGNTIYF.

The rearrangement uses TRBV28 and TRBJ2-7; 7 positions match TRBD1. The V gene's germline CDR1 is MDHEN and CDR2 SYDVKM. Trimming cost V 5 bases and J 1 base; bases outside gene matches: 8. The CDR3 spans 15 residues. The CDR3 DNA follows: TGTGCCAGCAGTATCCGACAGGGCCATTCCTACGAGCAGTACTTC. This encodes CASSIRQGHSYEQYF.

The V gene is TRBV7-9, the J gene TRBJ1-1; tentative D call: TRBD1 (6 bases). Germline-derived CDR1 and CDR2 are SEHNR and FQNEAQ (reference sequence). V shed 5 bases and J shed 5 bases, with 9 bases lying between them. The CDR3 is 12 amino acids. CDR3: CASSGTGTEAFF. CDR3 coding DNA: TGTGCCAGCAGCGGCACAGGGACTGAAGCTTTCTTT.

CDR3 residues: CASSHDPGQRNEKLFF. Here the CDR3 DNA reads TGTGCCAGTAGCCACGACCCGGGACAAAGAAATGAAAAACTGTTTTTT. The chain recombines TRBV19 with TRBJ1-4, with a weak D call TRBD1 (6 bases). The V end lost 6 bases, the J end lost 5 bases, and 19 bases lay between the germline ends. This CDR3 comprises 16 residues. Germline values: CDR1 LNHDA, CDR2 SQIVND (reference sequence).

CDR3 residues: CASSLIKTQYF. The CDR3 DNA sequence: TGTGCCAGCAGCTTGATCAAGACCCAGTACTTC. The chain links TRBV5-5 to TRBJ2-5; D uncertain. The CDR3 consists of 11 residues. Trimming cost V 1 base and J 6 bases, with 4 bases left between them. Germline CDR1 and CDR2: SGHKS and YYEKEE (reference sequence).

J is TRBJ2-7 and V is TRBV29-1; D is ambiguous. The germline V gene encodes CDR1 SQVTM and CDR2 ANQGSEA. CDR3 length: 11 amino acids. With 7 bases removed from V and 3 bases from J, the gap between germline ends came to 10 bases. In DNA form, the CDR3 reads TGCAGCGCTTTACAACACTACGAGCAGTACTTC. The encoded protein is CSALQHYEQYF.

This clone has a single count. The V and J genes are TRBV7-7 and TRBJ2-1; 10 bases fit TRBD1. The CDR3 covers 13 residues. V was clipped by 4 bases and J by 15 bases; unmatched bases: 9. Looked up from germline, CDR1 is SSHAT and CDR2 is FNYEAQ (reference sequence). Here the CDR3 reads CASSSRTGGRAFF. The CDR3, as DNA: TGTGCCAGCAGCTCACGGACAGGGGGTCGCGCGTTCTTC.

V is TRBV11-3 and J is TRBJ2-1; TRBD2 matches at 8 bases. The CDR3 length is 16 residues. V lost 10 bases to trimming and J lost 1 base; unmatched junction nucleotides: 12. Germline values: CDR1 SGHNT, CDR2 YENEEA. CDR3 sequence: CANPPGGRQSYNEQFF. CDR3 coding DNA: TGTGCCAACCCACCGGGCGGGAGGCAGTCCTACAATGAGCAGTTCTTC.

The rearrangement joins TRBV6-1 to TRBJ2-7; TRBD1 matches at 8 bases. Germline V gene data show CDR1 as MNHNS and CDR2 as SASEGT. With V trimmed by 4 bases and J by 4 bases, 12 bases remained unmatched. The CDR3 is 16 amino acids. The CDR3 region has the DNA TGTGCCAGCAGTGGGGGACAGGCCCTCTCACCTTACGAGCAGTACTTC. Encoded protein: CASSGGQALSPYEQYF.

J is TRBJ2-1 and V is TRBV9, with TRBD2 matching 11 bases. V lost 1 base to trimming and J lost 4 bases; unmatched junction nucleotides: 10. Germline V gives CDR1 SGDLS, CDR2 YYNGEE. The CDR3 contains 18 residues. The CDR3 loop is CASSVLGTSGQLYNEQFF. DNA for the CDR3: TGTGCCAGCAGCGTACTGGGGACTAGCGGTCAGCTTTACAATGAGCAGTTCTTC.

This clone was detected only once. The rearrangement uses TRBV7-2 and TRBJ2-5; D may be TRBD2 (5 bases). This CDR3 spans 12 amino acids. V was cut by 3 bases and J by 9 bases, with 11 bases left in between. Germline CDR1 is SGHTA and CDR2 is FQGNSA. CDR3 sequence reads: CASSFGSSPQYF. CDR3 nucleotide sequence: TGTGCCAGCAGCTTTGGGAGTTCCCCCCAGTACTTC.

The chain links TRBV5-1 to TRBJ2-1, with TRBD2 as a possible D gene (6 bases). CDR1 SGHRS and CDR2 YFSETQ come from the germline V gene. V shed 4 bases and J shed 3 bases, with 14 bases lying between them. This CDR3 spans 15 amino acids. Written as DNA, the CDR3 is TGCGCCAGCAGCACCCTTAACGGGGGCTACAATGAGCAGTTCTTC. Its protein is CASSTLNGGYNEQFF.

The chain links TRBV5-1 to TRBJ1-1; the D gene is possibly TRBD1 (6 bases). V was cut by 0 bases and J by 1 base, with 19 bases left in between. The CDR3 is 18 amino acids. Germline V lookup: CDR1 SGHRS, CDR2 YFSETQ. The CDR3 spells CASSLGYRVGVRNTEAFF. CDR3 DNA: TGCGCCAGCAGCTTGGGTTACAGGGTCGGGGTAAGGAACACTGAAGCTTTCTTT.

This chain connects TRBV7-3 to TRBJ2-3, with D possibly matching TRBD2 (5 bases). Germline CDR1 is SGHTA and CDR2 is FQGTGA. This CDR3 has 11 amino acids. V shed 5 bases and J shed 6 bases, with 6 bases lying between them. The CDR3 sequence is CASSRGDTQYF. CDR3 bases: TGTGCCAGCAGCAGAGGGGATACGCAGTATTTT.

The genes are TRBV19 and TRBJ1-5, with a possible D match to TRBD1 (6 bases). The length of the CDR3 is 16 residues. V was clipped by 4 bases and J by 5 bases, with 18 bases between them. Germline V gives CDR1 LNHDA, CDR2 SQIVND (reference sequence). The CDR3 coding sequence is TGTGCCAGTAGTACCCTCACGACAGGCGCCTATCAGCCCCAGCATTTT. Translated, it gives CASSTLTTGAYQPQHF.

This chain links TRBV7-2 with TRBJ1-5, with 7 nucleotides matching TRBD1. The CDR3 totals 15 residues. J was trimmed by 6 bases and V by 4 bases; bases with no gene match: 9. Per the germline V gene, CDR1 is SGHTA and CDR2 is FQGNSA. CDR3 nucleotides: TGTGCCAGCAGCTCTGACAGGGCTTGGGGTCAGCCCCAGCATTTT. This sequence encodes CASSSDRAWGQPQHF.

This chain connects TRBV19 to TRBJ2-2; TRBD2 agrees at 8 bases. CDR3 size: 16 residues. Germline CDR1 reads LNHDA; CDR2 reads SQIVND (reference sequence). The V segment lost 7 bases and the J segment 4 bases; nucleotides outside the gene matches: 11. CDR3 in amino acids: CASKSGGASPTGELFF. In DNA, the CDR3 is TGTGCCAGTAAGAGCGGGGGCGCCAGCCCCACCGGGGAGCTGTTTTTT.

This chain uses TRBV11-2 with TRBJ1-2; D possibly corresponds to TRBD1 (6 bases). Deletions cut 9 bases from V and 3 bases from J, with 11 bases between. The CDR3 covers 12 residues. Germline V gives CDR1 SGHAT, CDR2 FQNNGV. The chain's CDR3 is CASQQGDYGYTF. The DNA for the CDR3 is TGTGCCAGTCAACAGGGCGACTATGGCTACACCTTC. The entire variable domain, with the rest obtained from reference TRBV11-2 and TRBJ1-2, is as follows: EAGVAQSPRYKIIEKRQSVAFWCNPISGHATLYWYQQILGQGPKLLIQFQNNGVVDDSQLPKDRFSAERLKGVDSTLKIQPAKLEDSAVYLCASQQGDYGYTFGSGTRLTVV.

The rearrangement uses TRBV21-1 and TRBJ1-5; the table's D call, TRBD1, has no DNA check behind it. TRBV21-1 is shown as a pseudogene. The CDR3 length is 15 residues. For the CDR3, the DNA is TGTGCCAGCTTTATGGACAGGGGGCATGATCAGCCCCAGCATTTT. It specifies CASFMDRGHDQPQHF.

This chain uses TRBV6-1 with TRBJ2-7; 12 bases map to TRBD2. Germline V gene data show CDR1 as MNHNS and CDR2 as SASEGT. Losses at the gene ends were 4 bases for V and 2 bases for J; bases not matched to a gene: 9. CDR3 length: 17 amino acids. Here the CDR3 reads CASSGWTSGDLTYEQYF. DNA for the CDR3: TGTGCCAGCAGTGGTTGGACTAGCGGGGACTTAACCTACGAGCAGTACTTC.

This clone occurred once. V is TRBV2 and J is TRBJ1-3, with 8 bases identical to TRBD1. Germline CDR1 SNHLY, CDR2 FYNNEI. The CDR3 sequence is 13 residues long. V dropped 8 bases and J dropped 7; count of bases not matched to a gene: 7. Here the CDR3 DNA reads TGTGCCAGCTCCGGACAGGGCCCGAACACCATATATTTT. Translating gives CASSGQGPNTIYF.